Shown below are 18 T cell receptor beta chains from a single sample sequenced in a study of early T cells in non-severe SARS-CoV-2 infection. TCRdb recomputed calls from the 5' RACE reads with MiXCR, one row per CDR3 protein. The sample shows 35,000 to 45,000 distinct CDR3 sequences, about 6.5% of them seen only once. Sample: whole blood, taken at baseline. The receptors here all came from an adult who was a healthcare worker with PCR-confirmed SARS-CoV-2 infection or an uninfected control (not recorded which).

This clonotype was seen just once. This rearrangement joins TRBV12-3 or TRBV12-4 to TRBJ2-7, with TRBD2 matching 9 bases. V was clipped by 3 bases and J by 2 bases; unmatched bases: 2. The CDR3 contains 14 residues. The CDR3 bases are TGTGCCAGCAGTTTCTCTAGCGGGACCTACGAGCAGTACTTC. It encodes CASSFSSGTYEQYF.

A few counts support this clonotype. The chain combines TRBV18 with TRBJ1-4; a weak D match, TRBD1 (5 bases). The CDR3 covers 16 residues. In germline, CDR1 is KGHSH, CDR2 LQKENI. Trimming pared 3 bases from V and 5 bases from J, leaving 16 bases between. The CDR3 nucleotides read TGTGCCAGCTCACCCCGATCTTCGGGGCTAAATGAAAAACTGTTTTTT. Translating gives CASSPRSSGLNEKLFF.

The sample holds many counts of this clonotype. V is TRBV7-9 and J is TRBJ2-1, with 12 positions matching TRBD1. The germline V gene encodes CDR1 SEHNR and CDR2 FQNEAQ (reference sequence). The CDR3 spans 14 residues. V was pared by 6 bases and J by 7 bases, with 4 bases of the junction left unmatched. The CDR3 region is CASRPGQGANEQFF. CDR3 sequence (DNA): TGTGCCAGCAGACCGGGACAGGGGGCGAATGAGCAGTTCTTC.

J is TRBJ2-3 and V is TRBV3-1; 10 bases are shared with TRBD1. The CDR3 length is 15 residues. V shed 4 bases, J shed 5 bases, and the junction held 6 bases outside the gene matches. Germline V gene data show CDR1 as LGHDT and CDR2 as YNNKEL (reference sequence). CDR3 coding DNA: TGTGCCAGCAGCCCCCGGGACAGGGGAGGAGATACGCAGTATTTT. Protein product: CASSPRDRGGDTQYF.

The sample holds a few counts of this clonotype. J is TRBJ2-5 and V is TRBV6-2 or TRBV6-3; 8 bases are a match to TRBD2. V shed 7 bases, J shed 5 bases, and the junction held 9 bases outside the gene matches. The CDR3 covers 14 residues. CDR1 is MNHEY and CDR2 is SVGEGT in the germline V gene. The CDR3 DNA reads TGTGCCAGCACCCGAGGAGCGGGAGCGGAGACCCAGTACTTC. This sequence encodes CASTRGAGAETQYF.

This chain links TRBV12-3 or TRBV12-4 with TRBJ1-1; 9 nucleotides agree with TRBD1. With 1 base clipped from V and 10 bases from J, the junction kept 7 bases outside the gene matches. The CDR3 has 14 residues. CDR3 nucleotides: TGTGCCAGCAGTTTAGTAATTCAACAGGGGGCAGCTTTCTTT. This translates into CASSLVIQQGAAFF.

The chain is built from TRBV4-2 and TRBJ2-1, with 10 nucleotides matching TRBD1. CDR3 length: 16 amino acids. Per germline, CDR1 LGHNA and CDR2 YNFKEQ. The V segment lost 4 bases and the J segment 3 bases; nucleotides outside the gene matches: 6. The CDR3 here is CASSRQTGGLYNEQFF. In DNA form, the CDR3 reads TGTGCCAGCAGCCGGCAGACAGGGGGCCTCTACAATGAGCAGTTCTTC.

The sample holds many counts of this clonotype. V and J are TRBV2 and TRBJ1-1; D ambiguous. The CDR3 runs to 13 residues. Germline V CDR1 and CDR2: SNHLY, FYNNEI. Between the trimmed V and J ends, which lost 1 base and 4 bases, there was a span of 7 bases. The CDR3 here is CASSEGWSTEAFF. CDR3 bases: TGTGCCAGCAGTGAAGGGTGGAGCACTGAAGCTTTCTTT.

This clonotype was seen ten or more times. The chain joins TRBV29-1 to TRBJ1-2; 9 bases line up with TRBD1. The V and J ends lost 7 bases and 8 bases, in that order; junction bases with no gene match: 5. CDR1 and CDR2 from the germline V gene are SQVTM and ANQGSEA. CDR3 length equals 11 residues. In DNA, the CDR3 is TGCAGCGAGGGACAGGGAAGCGGCTACACCTTC. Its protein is CSEGQGSGYTF.

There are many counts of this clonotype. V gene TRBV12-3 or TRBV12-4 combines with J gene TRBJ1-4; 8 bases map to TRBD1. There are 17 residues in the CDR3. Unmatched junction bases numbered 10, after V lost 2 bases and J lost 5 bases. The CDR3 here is CASSLRGGQGRNEKLFF. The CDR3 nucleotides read TGTGCCAGCAGTTTAAGAGGCGGACAGGGTAGAAATGAAAAACTGTTTTTT.

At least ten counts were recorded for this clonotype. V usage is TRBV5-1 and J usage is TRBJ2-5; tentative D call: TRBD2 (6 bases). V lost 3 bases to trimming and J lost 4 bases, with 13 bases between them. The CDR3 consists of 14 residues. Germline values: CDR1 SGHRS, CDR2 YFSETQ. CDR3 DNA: TGCGCCAGCAGCTCACCGGGAGCCGGAGAGACCCAGTACTTC. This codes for CASSSPGAGETQYF.

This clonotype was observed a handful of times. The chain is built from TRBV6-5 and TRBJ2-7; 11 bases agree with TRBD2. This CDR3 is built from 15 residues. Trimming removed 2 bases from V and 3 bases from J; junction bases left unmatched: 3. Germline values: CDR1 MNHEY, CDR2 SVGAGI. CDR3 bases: TGTGCCAGCAGTTACCTAGCGGGGGGAGACTACGAGCAGTACTTC. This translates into CASSYLAGGDYEQYF.

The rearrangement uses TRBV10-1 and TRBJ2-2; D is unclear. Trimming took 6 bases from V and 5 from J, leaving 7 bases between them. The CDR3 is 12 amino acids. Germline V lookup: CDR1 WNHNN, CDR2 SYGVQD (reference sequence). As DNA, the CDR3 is TGCGCCAGCAGCAGAGAAACCGGGGAGCTGTTTTTT. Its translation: CASSRETGELFF.

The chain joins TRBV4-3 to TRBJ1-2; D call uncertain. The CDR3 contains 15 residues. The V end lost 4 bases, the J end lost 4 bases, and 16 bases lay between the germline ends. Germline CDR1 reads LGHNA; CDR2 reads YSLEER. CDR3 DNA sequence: TGCGCCAGCAGCCCGTCACAAGAGGGAATCTATGGCTACACCTTC. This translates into CASSPSQEGIYGYTF.

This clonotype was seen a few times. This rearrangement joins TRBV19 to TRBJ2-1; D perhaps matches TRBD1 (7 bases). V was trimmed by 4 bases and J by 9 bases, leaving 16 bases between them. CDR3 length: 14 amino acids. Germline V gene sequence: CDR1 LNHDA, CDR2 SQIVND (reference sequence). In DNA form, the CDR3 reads TGTGCCAGTAGTAGGGCTCAGGGGGGATTTGAGCAGTTCTTC. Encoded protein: CASSRAQGGFEQFF.

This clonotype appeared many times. The CDR3 DNA sequence: TGCGCCAGCAGCTCATCCGCAGGGAATCAGCCCCAGCATTTT. Amino acid sequence: CASSSSAGNQPQHF. The chain has TRBV4-3 and TRBJ1-5; tentative D call: TRBD1 (5 bases). Germline CDR1 and CDR2: LGHNA and YSLEER. Deletions cut 5 bases from V and 4 bases from J, with 12 bases between. The CDR3 length is 14 residues.

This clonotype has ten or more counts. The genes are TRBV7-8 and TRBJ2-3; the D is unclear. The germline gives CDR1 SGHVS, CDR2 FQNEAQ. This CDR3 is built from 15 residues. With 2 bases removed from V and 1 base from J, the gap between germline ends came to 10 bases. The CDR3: CASSLTDGGTDTQYF. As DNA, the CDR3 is TGTGCCAGCAGCTTAACGGACGGAGGCACAGATACGCAGTATTTT.

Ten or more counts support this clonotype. This CDR3 is CASSLGQSYNEQFF. CDR3 sequence (DNA): TGTGCCAGCAGCTTAGGACAGTCCTACAATGAGCAGTTCTTC. The chain is built from TRBV7-9 and TRBJ2-1; D possibly corresponds to TRBD1 (5 bases). V gave up 1 base and J gave up 1 base, with 5 bases separating them. The CDR3 runs to 14 residues. Germline CDR1 reads SEHNR; CDR2 reads FQNEAQ (reference sequence).